The 7 T cell receptor beta chains in this list originate from one sample, sequenced in a study of blood T cell repertoires in COVID-19. Profiling relied on immunoSEQ multiplex PCR, and the TCRdb table lists in-frame clones only, not all of them. The data show hundreds of thousands of clones, with roughly 86% seen just once and around 2.6% held by the top ten. The sequenced material came from PBMCs or T cells enriched from blood (not recorded which). All receptors come from a woman in her 30s with acute COVID-19.

The chain employs TRBV5-1 and TRBJ1-4; D perhaps matches TRBD1 (5 bases). The CDR3 covers 14 residues. In germline, CDR1 is SGHRS, CDR2 YFSETQ. Trimming pared 5 bases from V and 8 bases from J, leaving 16 bases between. The CDR3 loop reads CASRKDKAYEKLFF. The CDR3 DNA reads as TGCGCCAGCAGAAAGGACAAGGCGTACGAAAAACTGTTTTTT.

This clone was counted once. This chain links TRBV7-9 with TRBJ2-1, with D unclear. Between the trimmed V and J ends, which lost 5 bases and 8 bases, there was a span of 7 bases. From germline, CDR1 is SEHNR and CDR2 FQNEAQ (reference sequence). The length of the CDR3 is 11 residues. CDR3 sequence: CASSPPDEQFF. CDR3 nucleotide sequence: TGTGCCAGCAGCCCCCCCGATGAGCAGTTCTTC.

This clone was counted once. The V and J genes are TRBV19 and TRBJ1-5, with D perhaps TRBD1 (5 bases). CDR1 and CDR2 from the germline V gene are LNHDA and SQIVND (reference sequence). The CDR3 contains 14 residues. V lost 4 bases and J lost 5, with 12 bases in between. The CDR3 spells CASSTPLRDQPQHF. CDR3 bases: TGTGCCAGTAGTACCCCCCTCAGGGATCAGCCCCAGCATTTT.

This rearrangement joins TRBV6-5 to TRBJ2-7, with D possibly being TRBD1 (6 bases). With 2 bases removed from V and 4 bases from J, the gap between germline ends came to 18 bases. Germline assignment: CDR1 MNHEY and CDR2 SVGAGI. CDR3 size: 16 residues. DNA for the CDR3: TGTGCCAGCAGTTACCCCCGACAGGAGCAGGGATACGAGCAGTACTTC. Protein product: CASSYPRQEQGYEQYF.

The genes are TRBV10-3 and TRBJ1-1, with a tentative D call TRBD1 (5 bases). This CDR3 contains 15 residues. CDR1 is ENHRY and CDR2 is SYGVKD in the germline V gene. Trimming left V 6 bases short and J 6 bases short, with 20 bases between. The CDR3 spells CAIRGGGTERPEAFF. The CDR3 DNA reads as TGTGCCATCAGGGGAGGTGGGACGGAGAGACCTGAAGCTTTCTTT.

The chain is built from TRBV5-8 and TRBJ2-5; 7 nucleotides line up with TRBD1. The V and J ends lost 1 base and 1 base, in that order; junction bases with no gene match: 1. The CDR3 sequence is 14 residues long. CDR1 and CDR2 from the germline V gene are SGHTS and YDEGEE. DNA for the CDR3: TGTGCCAGCAGCTTGACAGGGGCCCAAGAGACCCAGTACTTC. Translating gives CASSLTGAQETQYF.

The rearrangement joins TRBV2 to TRBJ1-4; D is possibly TRBD1 (5 bases). The CDR3 runs to 14 residues. CDR1 and CDR2 from the germline V gene are SNHLY and FYNNEI. With 10 bases removed from V and 8 bases from J, the gap between germline ends came to 20 bases. The CDR3 region has the DNA TGTGCCAAGGGAGGAGAGGGGTTGGAGGAAAAACTGTTTTTT. Translation gives CAKGGEGLEEKLFF.